A single TCR beta chain is shown here with its context. The antigen it binds to is not known. Base-call qualities are not available, and no considerably larger clone is one nucleotide away. This entry comes from a study of blood T cell repertoires in COVID-19 (TCRdb year 2020). At the level of the whole study: Samples from collaborators originated in the United States, Italy and Spain and spanned both the acute and convalescent phases of COVID-19. The material from the prospective study consisted of cDNA or gDNA derived from T cells, B-cell-depleted T cells, or PBMCs. The dataset comprised deeply sampled blood TCRbeta repertoires from subjects exposed to, actively infected with, or recovered from COVID-19. A freely available public database, intended as a resource for researchers studying the immune response to SARS-CoV-2, is where the repertoires were released. Samples were obtained from the ongoing ImmuneRACE study (first 160 participants) and from about 1,300 subjects provided by 6 global collaborators. A de-identified subject ID, COVID-19 status, age in years and sex were almost always included in the sample metadata. Where available, HLA class I and class II types were taken from metadata supplied by the sample provider and were not determined by assay-based typing. The investigation overall reported the following: The quantity of clinical and demographic metadata differed by source and by participant and was supplied without curation.

The immunoSEQ Assay, a bias-controlled multiplex PCR, was used to amplify TCRbeta CDR3 regions from genomic DNA. The authors' analysis ran thus. Nucleated cell counts per sample were estimated from amplification of reference gene primers within the assay. Sequence reads were collapsed and filtered to measure the absolute abundance of every unique TCRbeta CDR3 rearrangement. Productive Simpson clonality was computed per sample as the square root of Simpson's diversity index over productive rearrangements. In TCRdb, the immuneACCESS table is reduced to in-frame sequences with V and J assigned. These tables do not hold every clone; where another copy was compared, an unresolved V gene accounts for under half, and the others remain unexplained. The V and J calls and clone size come from that table; D and trimming were worked out from the DNA. The sample records around 170,000 clones, around 86% of which are singletons. The ten largest make up 10% to 15% of the sample.

Another Seattle source contributed samples from volunteer blood donors who had recovered from COVID-19. The collaborating institutions used their own protocols to collect whole blood in K2EDTA tubes. For TCRbeta analysis, collaborators shipped samples in one of three forms: frozen whole blood, isolated PBMCs, or DNA extracted from either of those sample types. The germline V gene (reference sequence) gives CDR1 as GTSNPN and CDR2 as SVGIG. V is pruned by 7 bases and J by 5 bases, leaving 4 bases of the junction without a gene match. The CDR3 numbers 13 residues from cysteine through phenylalanine. The retained sequence is limited to the CDR3, 39 bases, with the frame set at the first base.

Recombination connected TRBV30 to TRBJ2-1, and 11 junctional nucleotides match TRBD2. The material sequenced was peripheral blood. The receptor's source is a man aged 65-85 years who had recovered from COVID-19. CDR3 protein: CAFSGLADNEQFF. The sequenced DNA is TGTGCCTTCTCGGGACTAGCGGACAATGAGCAGTTCTTC.